The subject of this entry is one T cell receptor beta chain. Sequenced by immunoSEQ multiplex PCR; TCRdb stores in-frame clones only, minus some. The table has nearly 50,000 clones, 94% seen once. The sample is drawn from a study of T cell changes during pregnancy in multiple sclerosis. V shed 0 bases and J 5 bases; nucleotides not matched to a gene: 7. The CDR3 totals 15 residues. The germline V gene has CDR1 SGDLS and CDR2 YYNGEE. The chain carries TRBV9 and TRBJ2-5; 7 nucleotides match TRBD2. This receptor was taken from a female donor with multiple sclerosis, enrolled in a pregnancy study. Sequenced here: CD4+ T cells from peripheral blood mononuclear cells, sampled in the first trimester of pregnancy. The CDR3 protein is CASSVGAGRDETQYF. CDR3 in DNA: TGTGCCAGCAGCGTAGGGGCAGGGAGGGACGAGACCCAGTACTTC.